One and the same sample provided the 21 T cell receptor beta chains below, sequenced in a study of shared clonotypes between healthy human individuals. Here immunoSEQ multiplex PCR was the method, and the copy in TCRdb shows in-frame clones only, minus some. The profile shows over a million clones, more than 75% of them singletons. The sequenced sample was memory CD4+ T cells from PBMCs. Described subset: CD45RA-negative fraction. These receptors all come from a man aged 18 to 35 in good health. Some clones in this sample may be carry-over from other donors' samples.

The chain recombines TRBV5-1 with TRBJ2-1; no clear D. V was pared by 2 bases and J by 11 bases, with 11 bases between. The CDR3 has 12 amino acids. CDR1 is SGHRS, CDR2 YFSETQ, per germline. CDR3 sequence reads: CASSLGPVKQFF. The CDR3 DNA reads as TGCGCCAGCAGCTTAGGTCCCGTGAAGCAGTTCTTC.

V and J are TRBV7-8 and TRBJ2-7, with 7 bases identical to TRBD2. J gave up 4 bases and V 3 bases, and 3 bases lay outside the gene matches. The length of the CDR3 is 13 residues. Germline-derived CDR1 and CDR2 are SGHVS and FQNEAQ. The DNA for the CDR3 is TGTGCCAGCAGCTTGGGAGGGGTGTACGAGCAGTACTTC. Residues: CASSLGGVYEQYF. The complete variable domain, with remaining parts taken from reference TRBV7-8 and TRBJ2-7, reads GAGVSQSPRYKVAKRGQDVALRCDPISGHVSLFWYQQALGQGPEFLTYFQNEAQLDKSGLPSDRFFAERPEGSVSTLKIQRTQQEDSAVYLCASSLGGVYEQYFGPGTRLTVT.

The chain is built from TRBV4-2 and TRBJ2-2; 13 positions agree with TRBD2. V was pared by 2 bases and J by 4 bases, with 7 bases of the junction left unmatched. Germline CDR1 and CDR2: LGHNA and YNFKEQ. The CDR3 covers 18 residues. CDR3 sequence (DNA): TGTGCCAGCAGCCAACTAGGACTAGCGGGAGTCAGCACCGGGGAGCTGTTTTTT. This gives the protein CASSQLGLAGVSTGELFF.

A remark on this clone: The identical CDR3 is also encoded by other nucleotide sequences in the sample. The chain carries TRBV18 and TRBJ1-1; 9 bases agree with TRBD1. The CDR3 runs 13 residues. Germline loops: CDR1 KGHSH, CDR2 LQKENI. The J segment lost 4 bases and the V segment lost 6 bases, leaving 3 bases of the junction unmatched. The CDR3 nucleotides are TGTGCCAGCTCCACGGACAGGGGCACTGAAGCTTTCTTT. Protein sequence: CASSTDRGTEAFF.

As for this clone: The same CDR3 can be traced to other DNA sequences in this sample. The chain uses TRBV5-1 and TRBJ2-5, with TRBD2 identical over 7 bases. Per germline, CDR1 SGHRS and CDR2 YFSETQ. The CDR3 totals 14 residues. V was clipped by 0 bases and J by 4 bases; unmatched bases: 3. The CDR3 DNA reads TGCGCCAGCAGCTTGGCCTCGGGGGGAGAGACCCAGTACTTC. The encoded protein is CASSLASGGETQYF.

This clone showed up just once. Here the CDR3 DNA reads TGCGCCAGCAGCTTGCCAGGGACTAGCGGGAGCTCCTACAATGAGCAGTTCTTC. Translation: CASSLPGTSGSSYNEQFF. The chain employs TRBV5-1 and TRBJ2-1; 14 bases map to TRBD2. The V gene end was trimmed by 1 base and the J gene end by 0 bases; junction bases not matched to a gene: 3. The CDR3 extends over 18 amino acids. Looked up from germline, CDR1 is SGHRS and CDR2 is YFSETQ.

This chain links TRBV28 with TRBJ1-5; no firm D call. Trimming took 8 bases from V and 0 from J, leaving 5 bases between them. This CDR3 contains 12 residues. Looked up from germline, CDR1 is MDHEN and CDR2 is SYDVKM. The CDR3 DNA sequence: TGTGCCAGCCGGAATAGCAATCAGCCCCAGCATTTT. This translates into CASRNSNQPQHF.

A remark on this clone: This CDR3 is also generated by other DNA sequences in the sample. The rearrangement joins TRBV6-5 to TRBJ2-5, with 8 positions matching TRBD2. The ends lost 4 bases at V and 5 bases at J; junction bases unmatched: 3. The germline V gene encodes CDR1 MNHEY and CDR2 SVGAGI. The CDR3 consists of 13 residues. The CDR3 nucleotides are TGTGCCAGCAGTTCAGCGGGAGTTGAGACCCAGTACTTC. Its protein is CASSSAGVETQYF.

This chain connects TRBV4-3 to TRBJ2-7; D is uncertain. V lost 0 bases, J lost 3 bases, and 12 bases lay in between. The CDR3 consists of 15 residues. CDR1 and CDR2 from the germline V gene are LGHNA and YSLEER. The CDR3 region has the DNA TGCGCCAGCAGCCAAGATTCGCAGAGAGTCTACGAGCAGTACTTC. It codes for CASSQDSQRVYEQYF.

Of note for this clone: Other DNA sequences in the sample encode the same CDR3. The CDR3 region has the DNA TGCGCCAGCAGCTTGGGGACGGTGGGCACTGAAGCTTTCTTT. The encoded protein is CASSLGTVGTEAFF. This chain links TRBV5-1 with TRBJ1-1, with unresolved D. Germline loops: CDR1 SGHRS, CDR2 YFSETQ. The CDR3 is made up of 14 amino acids. Trimming stripped 0 bases from V and 4 bases from J, with 10 bases between.

As to this clone: This could be a read error, since a much larger clone is one nucleotide away. The rearrangement joins TRBV7-9 to TRBJ2-1; no definite D call. Trimming shortened V by 5 bases and J by 0 bases, and 5 bases separated the two germline ends. The germline V gene encodes CDR1 SEHNR and CDR2 FQNEAQ (reference sequence). This CDR3 spans 13 amino acids. The CDR3 DNA reads TGTGCCAGCAGCCTAAGCTCCTACAATGAGCAGTTCTTC. Encoded protein: CASSLSSYNEQFF.

Remarks on this clone: The sample holds other DNA sequences that translate to the same CDR3. This chain uses TRBV30 with TRBJ2-5; TRBD1 might be the D (6 bases). CDR3 length equals 12 residues. Germline CDR1 reads GTSNPN; CDR2 reads SVGIG (reference sequence). The germline V and J ends were trimmed by 4 bases and 2 bases, with 8 bases remaining between them. The CDR3 sequence is CAWNQGQETQYF. In DNA form, the CDR3 reads TGTGCCTGGAACCAGGGGCAAGAGACCCAGTACTTC.

This chain connects TRBV18 to TRBJ1-1; D remains unclear. Germline V gene data show CDR1 as KGHSH and CDR2 as LQKENI. This CDR3 spans 13 amino acids. V was clipped by 2 bases and J by 1 base, with 5 bases between them. CDR3 DNA: TGTGCCAGCTCACCAACGCAGAACACTGAAGCTTTCTTT. It is translated as CASSPTQNTEAFF.

V usage is TRBV18 and J usage is TRBJ1-2, with D tentatively TRBD1 (5 bases). The CDR3 runs 16 residues. Trimming shortened V by 3 bases and J by 0 bases, and 14 bases separated the two germline ends. Germline loops: CDR1 KGHSH, CDR2 LQKENI. For the CDR3, the DNA is TGTGCCAGCTCACCCCAGGTTGGGACGGCTAACTATGGCTACACCTTC. It is translated as CASSPQVGTANYGYTF.

Comments on this clone: A much larger clone differs from this one at a single base, so this may be a read error. This specimen includes other DNA sequences encoding the same CDR3. This rearrangement joins TRBV2 to TRBJ1-5; D is uncertain. Germline CDR1 SNHLY, CDR2 FYNNEI. V was clipped by 3 bases and J by 0 bases, with 3 bases between them. The CDR3 has 13 amino acids. CDR3 sequence (DNA): TGTGCCAGCAGTGATATTAGCAATCAGCCCCAGCATTTT. This gives the protein CASSDISNQPQHF. The full variable domain, completed using reference TRBV2 and TRBJ1-5, is EPEVTQTPSHQVTQMGQEVILRCVPISNHLYFYWYRQILGQKVEFLVSFYNNEISEKSEIFDDQFSVERPDGSNFTLKIRSTKLEDSAMYFCASSDISNQPQHFGDGTRLSIL.

J is TRBJ2-7 and V is TRBV2; D not resolved. V lost 8 bases, J lost 5 bases, and 10 bases lay in between. The CDR3 runs 11 residues. Germline CDR1 and CDR2: SNHLY and FYNNEI. CDR3 loop: CASATGHEQYF. Written as DNA, the CDR3 is TGTGCCAGCGCGACTGGCCACGAGCAGTACTTC.

This chain uses TRBV11-2 with TRBJ1-2; D is unresolved. This CDR3 is built from 14 residues. Germline V gene sequence: CDR1 SGHAT, CDR2 FQNNGV. V lost 0 bases to trimming and J lost 7 bases, with 12 bases between them. Here the CDR3 reads CASSLEARALGYTF. The DNA for the CDR3 is TGTGCCAGCAGCTTAGAAGCCCGGGCCCTTGGCTACACCTTC.

In DNA form, the CDR3 reads TGTGCCAGCAGTGCCCCATTTTACAATGAGCAGTTCTTC. Its translation is CASSAPFYNEQFF. V gene TRBV28 combines with J gene TRBJ2-1; D not resolved. The CDR3 runs to 13 residues. Germline CDR1 is MDHEN and CDR2 is SYDVKM. V lost 5 bases and J lost 4, with 9 bases in between.

This clone was counted between two and nine times. The chain couples TRBV11-1 to TRBJ1-5; TRBD1 matches 7 bases. This CDR3 is built from 14 residues. Trimming cost V 6 bases and J 5 bases; bases outside gene matches: 7. Germline CDR1 is SGHAT and CDR2 is FQDESV (reference sequence). The DNA for the CDR3 is TGTGCCAGCAGACCTCAGGGGGATGATCAGCCCCAGCATTTT. It encodes CASRPQGDDQPQHF.

The gene calls are TRBV28 and TRBJ2-4; the match to TRBD2 covers 13 bases. The CDR3 is 15 residues long. The ends lost 5 bases at V and 9 bases at J; junction bases unmatched: 7. Germline V gene sequence: CDR1 MDHEN, CDR2 SYDVKM. The DNA of the CDR3 is TGTGCCAGCAGTGAGAGACTAGCGGGAGGCAGCATTCAGTACTTC. This codes for CASSERLAGGSIQYF.

This chain connects TRBV7-2 to TRBJ2-2, with D perhaps matching TRBD2 (5 bases). CDR1 is SGHTA and CDR2 is FQGNSA in the germline V gene. The V end lost 1 base, the J end lost 8 bases, and 11 bases lay between the germline ends. This CDR3 comprises 14 residues. CDR3 in amino acids: CASSLGAAAGELFF. DNA of the CDR3: TGTGCCAGCAGCTTAGGTGCAGCGGCGGGGGAGCTGTTTTTT.